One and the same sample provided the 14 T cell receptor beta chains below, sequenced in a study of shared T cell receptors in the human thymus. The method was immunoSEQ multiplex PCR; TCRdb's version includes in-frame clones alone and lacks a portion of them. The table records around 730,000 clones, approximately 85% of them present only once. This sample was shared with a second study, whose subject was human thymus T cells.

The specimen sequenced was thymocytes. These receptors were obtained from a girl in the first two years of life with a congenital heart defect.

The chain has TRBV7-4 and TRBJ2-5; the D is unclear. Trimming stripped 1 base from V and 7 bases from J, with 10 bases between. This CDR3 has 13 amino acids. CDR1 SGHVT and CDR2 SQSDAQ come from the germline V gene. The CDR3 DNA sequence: TGTGCCAGCAGCTTAGTGGGCAGCTCGACCCAGTACTTC. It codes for CASSLVGSSTQYF. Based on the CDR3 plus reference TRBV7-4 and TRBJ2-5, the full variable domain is GAGVSQSPRYKVAKRGRDVALRCDSISGHVTLYWYRQTLGQGSEVLTYSQSDAQRDKSGRPSGRFSAERPERSVSTLKIQRTEQGDSAVYLCASSLVGSSTQYFGPGTRLLVL.

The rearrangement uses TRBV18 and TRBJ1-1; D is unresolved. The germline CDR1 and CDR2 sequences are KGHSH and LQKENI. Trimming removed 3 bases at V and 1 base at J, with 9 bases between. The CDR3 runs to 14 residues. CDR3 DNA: TGTGCCAGCTCACCGGGTCGGAGGAACACTGAAGCTTTCTTT. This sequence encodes CASSPGRRNTEAFF.

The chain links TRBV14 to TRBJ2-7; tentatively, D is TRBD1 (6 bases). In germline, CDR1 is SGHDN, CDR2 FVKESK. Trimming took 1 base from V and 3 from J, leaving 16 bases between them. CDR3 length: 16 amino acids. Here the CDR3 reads CASSQATHRVDYEQYF. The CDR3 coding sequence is TGTGCCAGCAGCCAAGCCACACACAGGGTAGACTACGAGCAGTACTTC.

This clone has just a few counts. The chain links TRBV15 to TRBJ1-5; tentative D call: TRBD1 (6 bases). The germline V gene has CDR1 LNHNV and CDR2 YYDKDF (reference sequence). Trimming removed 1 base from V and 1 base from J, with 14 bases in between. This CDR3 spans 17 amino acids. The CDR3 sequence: CATSRATWGQSNQPQHF. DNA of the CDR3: TGTGCCACCAGCAGAGCCACATGGGGACAAAGCAATCAGCCCCAGCATTTT.

CDR3 sequence (DNA): TGTGCCAGCAGCCCATACCCTTATTGGGGGCGAGGCGTTAATGAAAAACTGTTTTTT. Translated, it gives CASSPYPYWGRGVNEKLFF. The chain employs TRBV14 and TRBJ1-4, with D possibly TRBD1 on 6 matching bases. This CDR3 spans 19 amino acids. Germline V gene lookup returns CDR1 SGHDN and CDR2 FVKESK. Trimming took 4 bases from V and 4 from J, leaving 25 bases between them.

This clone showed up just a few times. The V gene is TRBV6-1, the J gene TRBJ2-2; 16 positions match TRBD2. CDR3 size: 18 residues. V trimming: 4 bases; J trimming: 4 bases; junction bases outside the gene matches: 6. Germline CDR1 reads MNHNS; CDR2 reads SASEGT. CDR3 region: CASSAPGLAGGCTGELFF. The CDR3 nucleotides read TGTGCCAGCAGTGCCCCGGGACTAGCGGGGGGGTGCACCGGGGAGCTGTTTTTT.

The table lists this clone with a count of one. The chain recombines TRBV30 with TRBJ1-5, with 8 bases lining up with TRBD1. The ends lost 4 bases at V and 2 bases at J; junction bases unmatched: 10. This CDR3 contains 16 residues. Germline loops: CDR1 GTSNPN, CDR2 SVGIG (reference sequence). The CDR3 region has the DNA TGTGCCTGGAAAACTCAGACAGGGGACGGCAATCAGCCCCAGCATTTT. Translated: CAWKTQTGDGNQPQHF.

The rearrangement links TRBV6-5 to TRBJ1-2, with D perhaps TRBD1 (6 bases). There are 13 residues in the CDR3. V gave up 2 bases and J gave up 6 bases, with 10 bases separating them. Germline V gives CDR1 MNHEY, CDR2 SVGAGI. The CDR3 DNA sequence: TGTGCCAGCAGTTACATAGGGGGTCATGGCTACACCTTC. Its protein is CASSYIGGHGYTF.

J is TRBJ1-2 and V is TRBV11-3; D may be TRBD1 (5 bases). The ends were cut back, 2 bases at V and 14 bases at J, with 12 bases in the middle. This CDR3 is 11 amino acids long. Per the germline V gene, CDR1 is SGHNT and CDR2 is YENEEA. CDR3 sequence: CASSLQTGGTF. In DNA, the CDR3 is TGTGCCAGCAGCTTACAGACGGGGGGTACCTTC.

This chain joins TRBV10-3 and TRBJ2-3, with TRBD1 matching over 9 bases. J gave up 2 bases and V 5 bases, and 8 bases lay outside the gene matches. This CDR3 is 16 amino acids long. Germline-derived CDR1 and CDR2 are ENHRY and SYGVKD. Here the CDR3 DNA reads TGTGCCATCAGTAATCCGGGACAGGGAATCACAGATACGCAGTATTTT. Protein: CAISNPGQGITDTQYF.

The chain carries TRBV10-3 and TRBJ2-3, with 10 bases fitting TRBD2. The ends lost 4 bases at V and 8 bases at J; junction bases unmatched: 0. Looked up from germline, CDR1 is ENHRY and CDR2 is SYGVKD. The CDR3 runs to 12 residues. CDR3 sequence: CAISGTSGTQYF. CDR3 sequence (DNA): TGTGCCATCAGTGGGACTAGCGGTACGCAGTATTTT.

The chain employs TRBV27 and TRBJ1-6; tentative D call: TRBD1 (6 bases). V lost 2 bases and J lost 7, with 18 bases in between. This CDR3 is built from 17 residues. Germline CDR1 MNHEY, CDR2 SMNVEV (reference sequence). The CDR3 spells CASSLSPTGQVNSPLHF. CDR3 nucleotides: TGTGCCAGCAGTTTAAGCCCGACAGGCCAGGTGAATTCACCCCTCCACTTT.

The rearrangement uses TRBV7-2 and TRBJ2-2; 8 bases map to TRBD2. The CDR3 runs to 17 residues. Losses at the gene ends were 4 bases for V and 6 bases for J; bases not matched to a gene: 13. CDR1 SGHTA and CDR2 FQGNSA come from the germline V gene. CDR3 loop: CASSSPSGPGRPGELFF. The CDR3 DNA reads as TGTGCCAGCAGCTCACCTAGCGGGCCCGGGCGTCCCGGGGAGCTGTTTTTT.

Here the CDR3 DNA reads TGTGCCAGCAGTGAAAATGGGCGGGGGTACACAGATACGCAGTATTTT. Its protein product is CASSENGRGYTDTQYF. This chain links TRBV2 with TRBJ2-3; TRBD2 matches at 7 bases. Germline assignment: CDR1 SNHLY and CDR2 FYNNEI. V gave up 2 bases and J gave up 2 bases; unmatched junction bases: 7. The CDR3 spans 16 residues.